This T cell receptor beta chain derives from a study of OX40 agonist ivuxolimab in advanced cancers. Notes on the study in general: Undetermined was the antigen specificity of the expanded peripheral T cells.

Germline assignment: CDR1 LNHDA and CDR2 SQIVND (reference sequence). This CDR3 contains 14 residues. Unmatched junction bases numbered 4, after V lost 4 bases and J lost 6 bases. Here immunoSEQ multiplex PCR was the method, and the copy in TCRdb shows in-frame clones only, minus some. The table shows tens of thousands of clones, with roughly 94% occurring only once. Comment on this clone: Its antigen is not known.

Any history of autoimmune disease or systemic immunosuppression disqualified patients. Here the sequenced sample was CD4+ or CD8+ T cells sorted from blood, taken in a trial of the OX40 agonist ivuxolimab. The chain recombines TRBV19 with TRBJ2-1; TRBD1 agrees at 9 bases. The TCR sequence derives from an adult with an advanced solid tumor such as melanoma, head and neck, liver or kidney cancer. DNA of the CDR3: TGTGCCAGTAGTAACCGGGACAGGGTCAATGAGCAGTTCTTC. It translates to CASSNRDRVNEQFF.